The rows below give T cell receptor beta chains drawn from one sample of a study of T cell changes during pregnancy in multiple sclerosis. Libraries were prepared by immunoSEQ multiplex PCR; TCRdb keeps only in-frame clonotypes and omits some of them. The sample holds tens of thousands of clones; around 90% are singletons and the top ten take over 0.3%. Sample: CD4+ T cells from peripheral blood mononuclear cells, taken in the third trimester of pregnancy. These receptors were obtained from a female donor in good health, enrolled as a control in a pregnancy study. Each CDR3 is given with its conserved first and last residue. Each record gives: D gene, V gene, J gene, clone size, CDR3 protein, CDR3 DNA. A D gene is named only where the DNA matches it firmly. The size of a clone is reported for some rows only, either as once, few or many, or as a class for expanded clones.

d_call: -
v_call: TRBV25-1
j_call: TRBJ1-1
clone_size: -
cdr3_aa: CASSQAGSMNTEAFF
cdr3_nt: TGTGCCAGCTCCCAGGCGGGATCAATGAACACTGAAGCTTTCTTT

d_call: -
v_call: TRBV9
j_call: TRBJ2-1
clone_size: once
cdr3_aa: CASSVRVGWTYNEQFF
cdr3_nt: TGTGCCAGCAGCGTCCGGGTTGGGTGGACCTACAATGAGCAGTTCTTC

d_call: -
v_call: TRBV18
j_call: TRBJ1-2
clone_size: -
cdr3_aa: CASSPRQGEDYGYTF
cdr3_nt: TGTGCCAGCTCACCACGTCAAGGGGAGGACTATGGCTACACCTTC

d_call: -
v_call: TRBV27
j_call: TRBJ2-7
clone_size: -
cdr3_aa: CASSLSPGRYEQYF
cdr3_nt: TGTGCCAGCAGTTTAAGCCCCGGTCGGTACGAGCAGTACTTC

d_call: -
v_call: TRBV19
j_call: TRBJ2-1
clone_size: -
cdr3_aa: CASSIVGLPSGEQFF
cdr3_nt: TGTGCCAGTAGTATAGTCGGACTGCCCTCGGGGGAGCAGTTCTTC

d_call: TRBD2
v_call: TRBV18
j_call: TRBJ2-3
clone_size: -
cdr3_aa: CASSVTSGDVRSSTDTQYF
cdr3_nt: TGTGCCAGCTCAGTGACTAGCGGGGATGTCCGATCTAGCACAGATACGCAGTATTTT

d_call: -
v_call: TRBV6-1
j_call: TRBJ2-5
clone_size: -
cdr3_aa: CASSASTGIRSETQYF
cdr3_nt: TGTGCCAGCAGTGCGTCGACGGGGATTAGGTCGGAGACCCAGTACTTC

d_call: TRBD1
v_call: TRBV19
j_call: TRBJ1-1
clone_size: -
cdr3_aa: CASTIEGQRTEAFF
cdr3_nt: TGTGCCAGTACCATAGAGGGACAGCGGACTGAAGCTTTCTTT

d_call: -
v_call: TRBV13
j_call: TRBJ2-7
clone_size: -
cdr3_aa: CASSPRGPSSYEQYF
cdr3_nt: TGTGCCAGCAGCCCCAGGGGCCCAAGCTCCTACGAGCAGTACTTC

d_call: -
v_call: TRBV5-1
j_call: TRBJ1-6
clone_size: -
cdr3_aa: CASSLAPGEGSPLHF
cdr3_nt: TGCGCCAGCAGCCTGGCTCCAGGGGAGGGTTCACCCCTCCACTTT

d_call: -
v_call: TRBV5-4
j_call: TRBJ1-1
clone_size: -
cdr3_aa: CASSLTRETEAFF
cdr3_nt: TGTGCCAGCAGCTTGACGCGTGAGACTGAAGCTTTCTTT

d_call: -
v_call: TRBV7-2
j_call: TRBJ1-3
clone_size: -
cdr3_aa: CASSLVAVRQSGNTIYF
cdr3_nt: TGTGCCAGCAGCTTAGTCGCGGTGCGCCAGTCGGGAAACACCATATATTTT

d_call: -
v_call: TRBV7-9
j_call: TRBJ2-5
clone_size: few
cdr3_aa: CASSFGEETQYF
cdr3_nt: TGTGCCAGCAGCTTCGGAGAAGAGACCCAGTACTTC

d_call: TRBD1
v_call: TRBV2
j_call: TRBJ1-6
clone_size: -
cdr3_aa: CASSEPGGGPNSPLHF
cdr3_nt: TGTGCCAGCAGTGAACCAGGAGGGGGCCCTAATTCACCCCTCCACTTT

d_call: TRBD2
v_call: TRBV18
j_call: TRBJ2-7
clone_size: -
cdr3_aa: CASGGVPYEQYF
cdr3_nt: TGTGCCAGCGGGGGGGTGCCCTACGAGCAGTACTTC

d_call: TRBD1
v_call: TRBV10-1
j_call: TRBJ2-7
clone_size: -
cdr3_aa: CANHRDSHYEQYF
cdr3_nt: TGCGCCAACCACCGGGACAGCCACTACGAGCAGTACTTC

d_call: -
v_call: TRBV9
j_call: TRBJ1-1
clone_size: -
cdr3_aa: CASSVGQGKNTEAFF
cdr3_nt: TGTGCCAGCAGCGTAGGCCAGGGGAAGAACACTGAAGCTTTCTTT

d_call: -
v_call: TRBV28
j_call: TRBJ2-3
clone_size: -
cdr3_aa: CASSSTPYTQYF
cdr3_nt: TGTGCCAGCAGTTCGACTCCGTATACGCAGTATTTT

d_call: -
v_call: TRBV5-5
j_call: TRBJ2-3
clone_size: -
cdr3_aa: CASSPKTSPGVDTQYF
cdr3_nt: TGTGCCAGCAGCCCGAAGACTTCCCCGGGGGTAGATACGCAGTATTTT

d_call: -
v_call: TRBV5-1
j_call: TRBJ2-5
clone_size: -
cdr3_aa: CASSFAGYETQYF
cdr3_nt: TGCGCCAGCAGCTTCGCAGGGTACGAGACCCAGTACTTC

d_call: -
v_call: TRBV5-1
j_call: TRBJ1-1
clone_size: -
cdr3_aa: CASSLAPGTEAFF
cdr3_nt: TGCGCCAGCAGCTTGGCTCCAGGCACTGAAGCTTTCTTT

d_call: -
v_call: TRBV28
j_call: TRBJ2-7
clone_size: -
cdr3_aa: CASSLPAGAYEQYF
cdr3_nt: TGTGCCAGCAGTTTACCAGCGGGTGCCTACGAGCAGTACTTC

d_call: TRBD1
v_call: TRBV30
j_call: TRBJ2-7
clone_size: -
cdr3_aa: CAWSGLGAGGSYEQYF
cdr3_nt: TGTGCCTGGAGTGGGCTCGGGGCAGGGGGCTCCTACGAGCAGTACTTC

d_call: -
v_call: TRBV5-1
j_call: TRBJ1-2
clone_size: -
cdr3_aa: CASSPDSNYGYTF
cdr3_nt: TGCGCCAGCAGCCCGGACAGTAACTATGGCTACACCTTC

d_call: -
v_call: TRBV6-1
j_call: TRBJ2-3
clone_size: -
cdr3_aa: CASSESLGRGTDTQYF
cdr3_nt: TGTGCCAGCAGTGAGTCACTAGGAAGGGGCACAGATACGCAGTATTTT

d_call: TRBD2
v_call: TRBV6-5
j_call: TRBJ2-2
clone_size: -
cdr3_aa: CASTNYGSGSRELFF
cdr3_nt: TGTGCCAGCACCAATTATGGTAGCGGGAGCCGGGAGCTGTTTTTT

d_call: TRBD2
v_call: TRBV2
j_call: TRBJ2-3
clone_size: -
cdr3_aa: CASGRGLKSTDTQYF
cdr3_nt: TGTGCCAGCGGGAGGGGCCTTAAGAGCACAGATACGCAGTATTTT

d_call: TRBD1
v_call: TRBV6-6
j_call: TRBJ1-3
clone_size: -
cdr3_aa: CASRAGQGDTIYF
cdr3_nt: TGTGCCAGCAGAGCGGGACAGGGAGACACCATATATTTT

d_call: TRBD2
v_call: TRBV28
j_call: TRBJ2-5
clone_size: -
cdr3_aa: CASSFLYWEPLAALQETQYF
cdr3_nt: TGTGCCAGCAGTTTCCTATACTGGGAGCCCCTAGCGGCATTACAAGAGACCCAGTACTTC